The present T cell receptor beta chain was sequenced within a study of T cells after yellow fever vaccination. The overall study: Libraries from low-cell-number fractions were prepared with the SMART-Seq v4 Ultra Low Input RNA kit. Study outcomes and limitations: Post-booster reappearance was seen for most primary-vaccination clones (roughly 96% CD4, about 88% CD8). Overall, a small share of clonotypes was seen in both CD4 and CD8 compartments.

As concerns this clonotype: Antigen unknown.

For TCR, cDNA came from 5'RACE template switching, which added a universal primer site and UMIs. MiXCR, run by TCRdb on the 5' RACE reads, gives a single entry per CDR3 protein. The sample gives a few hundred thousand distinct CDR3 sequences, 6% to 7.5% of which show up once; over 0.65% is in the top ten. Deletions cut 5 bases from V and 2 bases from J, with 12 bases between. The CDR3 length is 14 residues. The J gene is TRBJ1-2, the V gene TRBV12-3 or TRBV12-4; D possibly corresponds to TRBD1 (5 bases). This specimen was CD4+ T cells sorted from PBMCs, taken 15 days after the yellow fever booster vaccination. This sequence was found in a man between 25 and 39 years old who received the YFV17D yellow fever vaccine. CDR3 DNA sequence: TGTGCCAGCAGTCCCGGGGCGGCGAACTATGGCTACACCTTC. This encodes CASSPGAANYGYTF.